This T cell receptor beta chain was captured by sequencing in a study of T cell repertoires in cytomegalovirus infection. Study-level background: CMV infection plus the matching HLA type was flagged by public TCR beta signatures.

Points on this clonotype: Its specificity is unknown.

TCRdb independently ran MiXCR on the reads; one entry per CDR3 protein. The sample records about 490,000 distinct CDR3 sequences, around a quarter being singletons. In germline, CDR1 is SGHAT, CDR2 FQNNGV. This CDR3 comprises 14 residues. Germline trimming cut 2 bases from V and 9 bases from J; bases unmatched to any gene: 1. Notes on the study in general: Based on cumulative public TCR beta family frequency, carriers of CMV plus the relevant HLA were identified. The response measured ex vivo was dominated by TCR beta clonotypes (HLA-C-restricted and CMV-specific).

The sample comprised PBMCs. The TCR comes from a human donor in good health (CMV status not recorded). Some clones in this sample may be carry-over from other donors' samples. The chain links TRBV11-2 to TRBJ2-1, with 13 nucleotides matching TRBD2. The CDR3 sequence is CASSLTSGRGEQFF. CDR3 sequence (DNA): TGTGCCAGCAGCTTAACTAGCGGGAGGGGTGAGCAGTTCTTC.